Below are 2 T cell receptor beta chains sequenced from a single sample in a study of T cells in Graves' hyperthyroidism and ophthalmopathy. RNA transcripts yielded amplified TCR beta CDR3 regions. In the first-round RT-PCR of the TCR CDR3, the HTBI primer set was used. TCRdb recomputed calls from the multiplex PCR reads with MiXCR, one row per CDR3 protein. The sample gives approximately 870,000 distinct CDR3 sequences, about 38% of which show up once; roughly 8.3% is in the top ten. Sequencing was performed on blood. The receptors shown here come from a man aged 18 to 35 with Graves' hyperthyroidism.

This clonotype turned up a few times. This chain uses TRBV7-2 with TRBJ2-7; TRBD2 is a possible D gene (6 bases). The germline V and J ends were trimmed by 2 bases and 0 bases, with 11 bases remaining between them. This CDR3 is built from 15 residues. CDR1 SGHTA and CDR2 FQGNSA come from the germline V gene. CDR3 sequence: CASSLLGGDSYEQYF. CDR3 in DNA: TGTGCCAGCAGCTTACTAGGCGGGGACTCCTACGAGCAGTACTTC.

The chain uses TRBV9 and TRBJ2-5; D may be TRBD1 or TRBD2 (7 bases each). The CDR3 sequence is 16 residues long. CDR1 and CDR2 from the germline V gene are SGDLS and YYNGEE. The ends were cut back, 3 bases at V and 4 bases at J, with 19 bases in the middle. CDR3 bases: TGTGCCAGCAGCGACTACCGACAGGGAGGGGCAGAGACCCAGTACTTC. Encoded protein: CASSDYRQGGAETQYF.